The 4 T cell receptor beta chains presented below share a single source sample, sequenced in a study of OX40 agonist ivuxolimab in advanced cancers. Assay used: immunoSEQ multiplex PCR; TCRdb lists only in-frame clones, some missing. Seen here are 63,000 or so clones, 80% to 85% observed once, and the top ten hold roughly 7.9%. The sequenced sample was CD4+ or CD8+ T cells sorted from blood, obtained in a trial of the OX40 agonist ivuxolimab. The receptors come from an adult with an advanced solid tumor such as melanoma, head and neck, liver or kidney cancer.

This clone was recorded once. This rearrangement joins TRBV4-1 to TRBJ1-6, with TRBD1 identical over 7 bases. The CDR3 has 16 residues. CDR1 and CDR2 from the germline V gene are MGHRA and YSYEKL. V lost 3 bases and J lost 0; bases outside the gene matches: 2. The CDR3 sequence: CASSQAGGSYNSPLHF. In DNA, the CDR3 is TGCGCCAGCAGCCAGGCAGGGGGCTCCTATAATTCACCCCTCCACTTT.

This clone was detected only once. J is TRBJ1-4 and V is TRBV27, with D perhaps matching TRBD1 (6 bases). From germline, CDR1 is MNHEY and CDR2 SMNVEV (reference sequence). V lost 5 bases and J 8 bases, leaving 15 bases between the germline ends. This CDR3 region has 14 residues. CDR3 nucleotides: TGTGCCAGCAGTCCCAGGGGACTGGTCGAAAAACTGTTTTTT. This gives the protein CASSPRGLVEKLFF.

This chain joins TRBV27 and TRBJ1-2; D unresolved. This CDR3 comprises 11 residues. CDR1 and CDR2 from the germline V gene are MNHEY and SMNVEV (reference sequence). Trimming took off 11 bases at V and 2 bases at J, with 9 bases between the two ends. In DNA, the CDR3 is TGTGCCTGCCCAACGAACTATGGCTACACCTTC. It specifies CACPTNYGYTF.

The V and J genes are TRBV7-6 and TRBJ1-5, with 12 nucleotides matching TRBD1. The V segment lost 5 bases and the J segment 8 bases; nucleotides outside the gene matches: 4. The CDR3 length is 14 residues. Germline V gives CDR1 SGHVS, CDR2 FNYEAQ. The CDR3 region is CASSAGQGAEPQHF. CDR3 nucleotide sequence: TGTGCCAGCAGCGCGGGACAGGGGGCAGAGCCCCAGCATTTT.